The clone carrying this T cell receptor (beta chain) was counted at least ten times. The sample belongs to a study of T cells after yellow fever vaccination. Template-switching 5'RACE yielded the TCR cDNA; a universal primer site and UMIs were added in the process. From the 5' RACE reads, TCRdb called clonotypes with MiXCR, one entry per CDR3 protein. The data hold 25,000 to 30,000 distinct CDR3 sequences, with approximately 4.8% observed a single time. The CDR3 totals 14 residues. Trimming pared 3 bases from V and 4 bases from J, leaving 16 bases between. Per the germline V gene, CDR1 is GTSNPN and CDR2 is SVGIG (reference sequence). Regarding the study as a whole: In post-booster samples, most primary-vaccination clones reappeared (about 96% CD4, approximately 91% CD8). Sorted memory subsets showed almost no vaccine-responding clonotypes on day 0.

The material sequenced was PBMCs, either bulk or a sorted T-cell subset (CD4+, CD8+, memory, or dextramer-sorted; not recorded which), taken on the day of the yellow fever booster vaccination. The receptor was derived from a man aged 18 to 30 who received the YFV17D yellow fever vaccine. The chain joins TRBV30 to TRBJ2-7; D not resolved. The CDR3 here is CAWSASVGFYEQYF. In DNA, the CDR3 is TGTGCCTGGAGCGCCTCTGTTGGTTTTTACGAGCAGTACTTC.